This TCR beta chain stems from a study of blood T cell repertoires in COVID-19. Study at large: COVID-19 samples from acute and convalescent phases originated in the United States, Italy and Spain. Nucleic acid was either cDNA or gDNA, and it came from T cells, B-cell-depleted T cells, or PBMCs.

V lost 5 bases and J lost 1, with 14 bases in between. The CDR3 sequence is 15 residues long. Germline assignment: CDR1 SGHAT and CDR2 FQNNGV. As processed by the authors: From reference gene primer amplification, estimates of nucleated cell counts were derived. Method: immunoSEQ multiplex PCR; TCRdb's copy keeps in-frame clones and lacks some. V and J calls and clone size are given by that table; D and trimming were obtained from the DNA. The sample has 650,000 to 800,000 clones; approximately 90% are singletons. This sequence joins TRBV11-2 and TRBJ1-1; D gene uncertain. The clonotype originates from a woman aged 18-29 years with acute or convalescent COVID-19. The material sequenced was peripheral blood. CDR3 protein: CASSPGETRNTEAFF. As DNA, the CDR3 is TGTGCCAGCAGCCCAGGCGAGACCAGGAACACTGAAGCTTTCTTT.